This T cell receptor beta chain is drawn from a study of blood T cell repertoires in COVID-19. About the study: T cells, B-cell-depleted T cells, or PBMCs supplied cDNA or gDNA.

The method was immunoSEQ multiplex PCR; TCRdb's version includes in-frame clones alone and lacks a portion of them. The sample lists approximately 230,000 clones, about 86% occurring once. This clone was seen only once. The clonotype was recovered from a man aged 80 or over with acute or convalescent COVID-19. Specimen: peripheral blood.

CDR3 DNA: TGTGCCAGCAGCCCCCCTGGGCCCACAGATACGCAGTATTTT. Its translation: CASSPPGPTDTQYF. The rearrangement joins TRBV3-1 (or the pseudogene TRBV3-2) to TRBJ2-3; D is unclear. CDR3 size: 14 residues. The germline CDR1 and CDR2 sequences are LGHDT and YNNKEL (reference sequence). V lost 4 bases and J lost 2, with 10 bases in between.